This T cell receptor (beta chain) appears in the sequencing data of a study of early T cells in non-severe SARS-CoV-2 infection. Study in general: Sequencing targeted bulk RNA from unsorted whole blood, leaving chains unpaired. Study-wide findings and caveats: Private and CD4 specificities were missed by VDJdb matching, skewed to anti-spike CD8.

From germline, CDR1 is MNHEY and CDR2 SVGAGI. V trimming: 6 bases; J trimming: 9 bases; junction bases outside the gene matches: 15. The CDR3 extends over 16 amino acids. As part of library construction, unique molecular identifiers were attached to individual cDNA molecules. TCRdb redid the calling of the 5' RACE reads with MiXCR, one entry per CDR3 protein. The table includes roughly 28,000 distinct CDR3 sequences, around 4.6% detected once. This clonotype has ten or more counts. Its target is not known. The gene calls are TRBV6-5 and TRBJ2-5; TRBD1 agrees at 11 bases. The TCR originated in an adult who was a healthcare worker with PCR-confirmed SARS-CoV-2 infection or an uninfected control (not recorded which). Sequencing was carried out using whole blood. CDR3 residues: CASSTIRTGGNGAQYF. The CDR3, as DNA: TGTGCCAGCAGCACCATAAGGACAGGGGGCAACGGGGCCCAGTACTTC.